This T cell receptor beta chain was found in a study of T-cell reconstitution after alpha-beta-depleted transplantation in children. The V and J ends lost 1 base and 4 bases respectively, with 12 bases between them. The CDR3 covers 15 residues. The germline gives CDR1 SGDLS, CDR2 YYNGEE. Molecular barcoding with unique molecular identifiers was used for the TCRbeta library. TCRdb re-analysed the PCR reads in MiXCR, keeping a single row per CDR3 protein. The sample includes fewer than 550,000 distinct CDR3 sequences, 10% to 12% seen only once; the top ten take 14%. Study-wide results and caveats: T-cell counts and diversity at one year following transplant were attributed mainly to newly produced T cells.

This clonotype was seen a few times. Its antigen remains unknown. This TCR was recovered from a female patient between 2 and 10 years old who had a stem cell transplant for aplastic anemia, so the T cells may come from the graft donor. The source was PBMCs, mostly from graft donor cells, collected 180 days after TCRalphabeta/CD19-depleted stem cell transplant. This sequence joins TRBV9 and TRBJ2-4; TRBD1 might be the D (6 bases). CDR3 protein: CASSVRGGVKNIQYF. CDR3 coding DNA: TGTGCCAGCAGCGTAAGAGGGGGAGTAAAAAACATTCAGTACTTC.